This note documents a single TCR beta chain sequence. This record comes from a study of blood T cell repertoires in COVID-19. Trimming pared 4 bases from V and 6 bases from J, leaving 15 bases between. Germline V gene lookup returns CDR1 MNHEY and CDR2 SVGAGI. The CDR3 extends over 14 amino acids. Generated by immunoSEQ multiplex PCR, the TCRdb table keeps only in-frame clones and is missing some. Of 250,000 or so clones listed, around 93% were seen once; the top ten hold more than 1%. The sample taken for sequencing was PBMCs or T cells enriched from blood (not recorded which). V usage is TRBV6-5 and J usage is TRBJ1-1, with D perhaps matching TRBD1 (6 bases). The sequence came from a human donor in a cohort exposed to, infected with or recovered from COVID-19 (not recorded which). The donor label of this sample is uncertain. This CDR3 reads CASSSLEGGAEAFF. DNA for the CDR3: TGTGCCAGCAGTTCTCTTGAGGGGGGGGCTGAAGCTTTCTTT.